Listed here are 17 T cell receptor beta chains from one sample, sequenced in a study of T cell repertoires and Cas9 in healthy adults. Produced via immunoSEQ multiplex PCR; TCRdb's table is partial and in-frame only. The sample shows about 24,000 clones, about 88% of them seen only once. Sequencing was carried out using CD4+ effector T cells (CD127+, CD25-, CD137-, CD154-) from PBMCs; culture status not recorded. Source of these receptors: a human donor in good health.

The rearrangement joins TRBV7-3 to TRBJ2-2, with 10 bases aligning to TRBD2. The length of the CDR3 is 16 residues. Germline-derived CDR1 and CDR2 are SGHTA and FQGTGA. J was trimmed by 6 bases and V by 2 bases; bases with no gene match: 6. CDR3 DNA: TGTGCCAGCAGCTTAGGGCTAGCGGGGGCTTCCGGGGAGCTGTTTTTT. Its translation is CASSLGLAGASGELFF.

This chain uses TRBV19 with TRBJ2-6; weak D call: TRBD1 (6 bases). CDR1 is LNHDA and CDR2 is SQIVND in the germline V gene (reference sequence). With 4 bases removed from V and 4 bases from J, the gap between germline ends came to 14 bases. This CDR3 has 16 amino acids. The CDR3 DNA reads as TGTGCCAGTAGTACCCTCACCGGGACAGGGGCCAACGTCCTGACTTTC. Its protein is CASSTLTGTGANVLTF. Filled out from reference TRBV19 and TRBJ2-6, the complete variable domain reads DGGITQSPKYLFRKEGQNVTLSCEQNLNHDAMYWYRQDPGQGLRLIYYSQIVNDFQKGDIAEGYSVSREKKESFPLTVTSAQKNPTAFYLCASSTLTGTGANVLTFGAGSRLTVL.

This rearrangement joins TRBV2 to TRBJ1-5, with TRBD1 matching over 7 bases. This CDR3 comprises 20 residues. The germline gives CDR1 SNHLY, CDR2 FYNNEI. V lost 6 bases and J lost 0; bases outside the gene matches: 20. The DNA for the CDR3 is TGTGCCAGCAGACCTACCTACCCGGGACAGATTACCTATAGCAATCAGCCCCAGCATTTT. It specifies CASRPTYPGQITYSNQPQHF.

There are a few counts of this clone. The rearrangement joins TRBV10-3 to TRBJ1-1; D is ambiguous. V dropped 2 bases and J dropped 2 bases, with 12 bases sitting between them. Germline CDR1 and CDR2: ENHRY and SYGVKD. The CDR3 is made up of 15 amino acids. CDR3 sequence reads: CAISERGQINTEAFF. DNA of the CDR3: TGTGCCATCAGTGAGCGAGGCCAAATAAACACTGAAGCTTTCTTT.

V usage is TRBV5-1 and J usage is TRBJ2-3, with D possibly TRBD1 on 5 matching bases. Germline-derived CDR1 and CDR2 are SGHRS and YFSETQ. CDR3 length: 13 residues. The ends were cut back, 4 bases at V and 11 bases at J, with 17 bases in the middle. CDR3 bases: TGCGCCAGCAGCCCGACGGCGGCAGGGAAGCAGTATTTT. Translating gives CASSPTAAGKQYF.

As for this clone: This specimen includes other DNA sequences encoding the same CDR3. The chain employs TRBV30 and TRBJ2-1; 8 nucleotides align to TRBD2. Germline lookup yields CDR1 GTSNPN and CDR2 SVGIG (reference sequence). The CDR3 runs 19 residues. Germline trimming cut 2 bases from V and 10 bases from J; bases unmatched to any gene: 25. The CDR3: CAWSPPLHKRGPRVGEQFF. The CDR3 nucleotides are TGTGCCTGGAGTCCCCCATTGCATAAGCGGGGGCCTAGAGTAGGAGAGCAGTTCTTC. Based on the CDR3 plus reference TRBV30 and TRBJ2-1, the full variable domain is SQTIHQWPATLVQPVGSPLSLECTVEGTSNPNLYWYRQAAGRGLQLLFYSVGIGQISSEVPQNLSASRPQDRQFILSSKKLLLSDSGFYLCAWSPPLHKRGPRVGEQFFGPGTRLTVL.

The chain carries TRBV9 and TRBJ2-5, with 7 bases aligning to TRBD1. The DNA matches TRBJ2-7 better at its end, which makes the J call doubtful. The germline V gene has CDR1 SGDLS and CDR2 YYNGEE. The CDR3 has 16 residues. The CDR3, as DNA: TGTGCCAGCAGCCCTAGGTTCGCTACAGGGGACTACGAGCAGTACTTC. Encoded protein: CASSPRFATGDYEQYF.

This clone was counted a few times. The CDR3 reads CASSQRSGRSTATNEKLFF. Here the CDR3 DNA reads TGCGCCAGCAGCCAACGTTCCGGGAGGTCCACGGCGACTAATGAAAAACTGTTTTTT. The chain is built from TRBV4-1 and TRBJ1-4, with D hard to call. Germline CDR1 MGHRA, CDR2 YSYEKL. The V end lost 2 bases, the J end lost 2 bases, and 21 bases lay between the germline ends. This CDR3 is built from 19 residues.

V is TRBV9 and J is TRBJ2-3; TRBD1 aligns across 9 bases. Unmatched junction bases numbered 7, after V lost 3 bases and J lost 2 bases. The CDR3 runs to 16 residues. CDR1 SGDLS and CDR2 YYNGEE come from the germline V gene. The DNA of the CDR3 is TGTGCCAGCAGCGCGACAGGGGGATTCAACACAGATACGCAGTATTTT. It codes for CASSATGGFNTDTQYF.

The V gene is TRBV5-8, the J gene TRBJ2-6; D is ambiguous. Germline CDR1 reads SGHTS; CDR2 reads YDEGEE. There are 17 residues in the CDR3. Trimming cost V 5 bases and J 0 bases, with 15 bases left between them. Here the CDR3 reads CASSTGRLFSGANVLTF. CDR3 in DNA: TGTGCCAGCAGTACCGGACGGCTTTTCTCTGGGGCCAACGTCCTGACTTTC.

The V gene is TRBV5-5, the J gene TRBJ1-2; possible D gene TRBD1, 5 bases. Between the trimmed V and J ends, which lost 5 bases and 5 bases, there was a span of 16 bases. The CDR3 contains 14 residues. In germline, CDR1 is SGHKS, CDR2 YYEKEE (reference sequence). The CDR3 DNA reads as TGTGCCAGCAGTCCACCGGGACGGGGATATGGCTACACCTTC. As protein: CASSPPGRGYGYTF.

V is TRBV10-3 and J is TRBJ1-6; 8 nucleotides match TRBD1. V shed 5 bases and J 4 bases; nucleotides not matched to a gene: 4. Per germline, CDR1 ENHRY and CDR2 SYGVKD. This CDR3 spans 15 amino acids. In DNA form, the CDR3 reads TGTGCCATCAGTTGGACAGGGTCGTATAATTCACCCCTCCACTTT. Translated, it gives CAISWTGSYNSPLHF.

The V and J genes are TRBV5-1 and TRBJ1-1; D gene unclear. CDR3 length equals 15 residues. In germline, CDR1 is SGHRS, CDR2 YFSETQ. Trimming stripped 4 bases from V and 7 bases from J, with 20 bases between. The CDR3 DNA is TGCGCCAGCAGCCCTTCGGCGGGTTTTGGAAGTGAAGCTTTCTTT. Amino acid sequence: CASSPSAGFGSEAFF.

In its sample, this clone was seen once. The rearrangement joins TRBV19 to TRBJ2-6; D is tentatively TRBD1 or TRBD2 (5 bases each). Deletions cut 2 bases from V and 2 bases from J, with 16 bases between. This CDR3 region has 18 residues. CDR1 and CDR2 from the germline V gene are LNHDA and SQIVND (reference sequence). CDR3 nucleotides: TGTGCCAGTAGTATACCGGGACGGATGAGGGCTGGGGCCAACGTCCTGACTTTC. Amino acid sequence: CASSIPGRMRAGANVLTF.

J is TRBJ1-2 and V is TRBV2; D gene ambiguous. CDR1 is SNHLY, CDR2 FYNNEI, per germline. Trimming took off 6 bases at V and 8 bases at J, with 13 bases between the two ends. The CDR3 consists of 12 residues. In DNA, the CDR3 is TGTGCCAGCAGCTTGACCTTAGGGGGCTACACCTTC. Amino acid sequence: CASSLTLGGYTF.

V gene TRBV5-6 combines with J gene TRBJ2-7, with D possibly TRBD1 on 6 matching bases. This CDR3 has 13 residues. In germline, CDR1 is SGHDT, CDR2 YYEEEE. Trimming pared 4 bases from V and 2 bases from J, leaving 10 bases between. CDR3 bases: TGTGCCAGCAGCCTACAGGGCCCCTACGAGCAGTACTTC. This sequence encodes CASSLQGPYEQYF.

The V and J genes are TRBV5-1 and TRBJ2-5; TRBD1 matches at 7 bases. CDR1 is SGHRS and CDR2 is YFSETQ in the germline V gene. The CDR3 is 13 amino acids. After removal of 4 bases from V and 2 bases from J, the junction contained 2 bases not matched to a gene. CDR3 nucleotide sequence: TGCGCCAGCAGCAAGGGACAGCAAGAGACCCAGTACTTC. This gives the protein CASSKGQQETQYF.